The clone carrying this T cell receptor (beta chain) was detected many times. Researchers amplified the TCR beta CDR3 regions from RNA transcripts. During a first-round RT-PCR of the TCR CDR3, the HTBI primer set was used. In TCRdb, the multiplex PCR reads were re-called with MiXCR into one record per CDR3 protein. This sample carries hundreds of thousands of distinct CDR3 sequences, 11% to 15% of them seen once, and the ten largest clones take roughly 10%. The sample is drawn from a study of T cells in Graves' hyperthyroidism and ophthalmopathy. The sequencing input was blood. The receptor was isolated from a woman between 18 and 29 years old with Graves' hyperthyroidism.

The CDR3 region is CASSSQGTRTDTQYF. The CDR3 DNA reads as TGTGCCAGCAGTTCTCAGGGGACTCGGACAGATACGCAGTATTTT. V usage is TRBV2 and J usage is TRBJ2-3; the D call may be TRBD1 or TRBD2 (6 bases each). Trimming left V 5 bases short and J 3 bases short, with 15 bases between. The germline gives CDR1 SNHLY, CDR2 FYNNEI. The CDR3 sequence is 15 residues long.